This T cell receptor beta chain was sequenced for a study of identical twins. Whole-study findings and limits: There was an excess of low generation probability in the out-of-frame alpha sequences that twins shared.

This clonotype has more than one count but fewer than ten. Its antigen is unidentified. Trimming pared 8 bases from V and 4 bases from J, leaving 11 bases between. The CDR3 runs to 13 residues. TCRdb analysed the 5' RACE reads with MiXCR anew, one entry per CDR3 protein. This sample has about 720,000 distinct CDR3 sequences, with roughly 18% found just once. The same specimen was also included in a second study, on T cells expressing NK-cell markers.

The sequencing input was PBMCs. This clonotype originated in a woman younger than 30 in good health. The gene calls are TRBV12-3 or TRBV12-4 and TRBJ1-4; D call uncertain. CDR3 residues: CASGGLINEKLFF. DNA for the CDR3: TGTGCCAGCGGTGGACTGATTAATGAAAAACTGTTTTTT.